This entry lists 11 T cell receptor beta chains sequenced from one sample in a study of blood T cells in healthy people across ages. It was with a sample-barcoded 5' primer and a J-beta primer mix that a second PCR of roughly 7 to 12 cycles was run. TCRdb used MiXCR to reprocess the 5' RACE reads, holding one entry per CDR3 protein. The repertoire includes approximately 780,000 distinct CDR3 sequences, roughly 25% of them detected once, and around 3% sits in the top ten. The same data also went into a second study, on T cells of mothers and their children.

The sequenced sample consisted of blood. All receptors come from a boy between 10 and 17 years old in good health.

This clonotype was observed a handful of times. The chain recombines TRBV18 with TRBJ2-6, with D perhaps assigned TRBD1 or TRBD2 (6 bases each). Per the germline V gene, CDR1 is KGHSH and CDR2 is LQKENI. Trimming took off 6 bases at V and 1 base at J, with 19 bases between the two ends. CDR3 length equals 18 residues. The CDR3 DNA follows: TGTGCCAGCTCCCCGGGTTCCGGGGGCGCTTCTGGGGCCAACGTCCTGACTTTC. This encodes CASSPGSGGASGANVLTF.

The CDR3: CASSPAGVGGGNYNEQFF. The DNA for the CDR3 is TGTGCCAGCAGCCCAGCAGGCGTCGGCGGGGGGAACTACAATGAGCAGTTCTTC. The genes are TRBV7-2 and TRBJ2-1; 8 bases align to TRBD2. The ends lost 5 bases at V and 3 bases at J; junction bases unmatched: 15. The CDR3 loop spans 18 amino acids. CDR1 and CDR2 (germline): SGHTA, FQGNSA. Full variable domain (rest looked up from reference TRBV7-2 and TRBJ2-1): GAGVSQSPSNKVTEKGKDVELRCDPISGHTALYWYRQSLGQGLEFLIYFQGNSAPDKSGLPSDRFSAERTGGSVSTLTIQRTQQEDSAVYLCASSPAGVGGGNYNEQFFGPGTRLTVL.

The chain has TRBV21-1 and TRBJ1-2; the D segment call TRBD1 is taken from the table without a DNA check. TRBV21-1 is an annotated pseudogene. CDR3 size: 17 residues. The CDR3 coding sequence is TGTGCCAGCAGCAATCCCTCTCCTGGGGGGGGCCCCTATGGCTACACCTTC. Amino acid sequence: CASSNPSPGGGPYGYTF.

In this sample, this clonotype turned up a few times. The DNA for the CDR3 is TGCAGTGCGGTACTGGCCCCAGATACGCAGTATTTT. It translates to CSAVLAPDTQYF. The chain couples TRBV20-1 to TRBJ2-3; no reliable D call. The germline CDR1 and CDR2 sequences are DFQATT and SNEGSKA (reference sequence). CDR3 length: 12 amino acids. Trimming removed 6 bases at V and 4 bases at J, with 11 bases between.

This chain connects TRBV15 to TRBJ1-1; no definite D call. The CDR3 covers 15 residues. Germline CDR1 LNHNV, CDR2 YYDKDF (reference sequence). V was trimmed by 4 bases and J by 0 bases, leaving 12 bases between them. The CDR3 region is CATSTLGPLNTEAFF. DNA of the CDR3: TGTGCCACCAGCACCCTAGGACCTCTGAACACTGAAGCTTTCTTT.

The chain has TRBV10-3 and TRBJ2-3; either TRBD1 or TRBD2 may fit D (6 bases each). The V end was cut by 0 bases, the J end by 2 bases, with 9 bases between. This CDR3 spans 15 amino acids. Germline CDR1 is ENHRY and CDR2 is SYGVKD. The CDR3 bases are TGTGCCATCAGTGAGTCTGGGGGGCCCACAGATACGCAGTATTTT. Residues: CAISESGGPTDTQYF.

In this sample, this clonotype turned up a few times. V is TRBV5-1 and J is TRBJ2-5, with 8 bases lining up with TRBD1. Germline V lookup: CDR1 SGHRS, CDR2 YFSETQ. The CDR3 runs to 14 residues. Trimming cost V 3 bases and J 3 bases; bases outside gene matches: 4. The CDR3 protein is CASSSKTGEETQYF. The DNA for the CDR3 is TGCGCCAGCAGCTCTAAGACAGGGGAAGAGACCCAGTACTTC.

The gene calls are TRBV12-3 or TRBV12-4 and TRBJ2-4; D possibly corresponds to TRBD1 (6 bases). There are 15 residues in the CDR3. Trimming took off 6 bases at V and 5 bases at J, with 17 bases between the two ends. CDR3 residues: CASRQGSKGENIQYF. Here the CDR3 DNA reads TGTGCCAGCAGGCAGGGTTCTAAGGGGGAAAACATTCAGTACTTC.

There are a few counts of this clonotype. The CDR3 region has the DNA TGCGCCAGCAGCTTGACCGGGACTAGCGGGGAGGAAGATACGCAGTATTTT. Translation: CASSLTGTSGEEDTQYF. V is TRBV5-1 and J is TRBJ2-3, with TRBD2 matching 13 bases. Per the germline V gene, CDR1 is SGHRS and CDR2 is YFSETQ. There are 17 residues in the CDR3. The ends lost 1 base at V and 5 bases at J; junction bases unmatched: 7.

This clonotype showed up just a few times. The chain links TRBV24-1 to TRBJ2-1, with 11 bases matching TRBD2. This CDR3 has 15 amino acids. J lost 5 bases, V lost 4 bases, and 3 bases had no gene match. The germline CDR1 and CDR2 sequences are KGHDR and SFDVKD. The CDR3 region is CATSEPGLADNEQFF. CDR3 sequence (DNA): TGTGCCACCAGTGAACCGGGACTAGCGGACAATGAGCAGTTCTTC.

The chain carries TRBV20-1 and TRBJ2-3; 8 bases align to TRBD2. V lost 1 base to trimming and J lost 2 bases; unmatched junction nucleotides: 5. CDR1 is DFQATT and CDR2 is SNEGSKA in the germline V gene (reference sequence). This CDR3 has 15 amino acids. The CDR3 region has the DNA TGCAGTGCTAGAGCCAGCGGGGGCATCACAGATACGCAGTATTTT. Residues: CSARASGGITDTQYF.